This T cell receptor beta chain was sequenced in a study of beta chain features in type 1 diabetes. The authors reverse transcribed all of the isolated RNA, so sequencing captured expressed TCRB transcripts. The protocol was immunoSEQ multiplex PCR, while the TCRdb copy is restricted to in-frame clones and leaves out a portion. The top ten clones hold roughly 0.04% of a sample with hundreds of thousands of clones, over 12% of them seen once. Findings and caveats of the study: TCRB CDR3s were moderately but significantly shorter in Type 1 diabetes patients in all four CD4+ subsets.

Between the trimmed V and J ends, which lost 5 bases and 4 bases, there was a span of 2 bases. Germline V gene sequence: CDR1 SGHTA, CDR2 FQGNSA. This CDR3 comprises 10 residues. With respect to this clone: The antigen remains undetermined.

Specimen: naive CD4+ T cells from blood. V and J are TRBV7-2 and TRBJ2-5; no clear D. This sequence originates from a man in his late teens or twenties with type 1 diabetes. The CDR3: CASSRETQYF. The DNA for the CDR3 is TGTGCCAGCAGCCGAGAGACCCAGTACTTC.